The 17 T cell receptor beta chains below all came from one sample that was sequenced in a study of tumor T cells in aggressive B-cell lymphoma. TCRdb keeps only in-frame clones here, not all; method: immunoSEQ multiplex PCR. Of 9,000 to 13,000 clones in the sample, about 90% were seen once. Material for sequencing was tumor tissue. The receptors stem from an adult with diffuse large B cell lymphoma.

The V and J genes are TRBV7-2 and TRBJ2-5; TRBD2 aligns across 7 bases. The V gene end was trimmed by 1 base and the J gene end by 9 bases; junction bases not matched to a gene: 11. In germline, CDR1 is SGHTA, CDR2 FQGNSA. This CDR3 comprises 15 residues. DNA of the CDR3: TGTGCCAGCAGCTTAGAGCGGGACGGTCTATCGCCCCAGTACTTC. It is translated as CASSLERDGLSPQYF.

The genes are TRBV19 and TRBJ1-1, with unresolved D. Germline values: CDR1 LNHDA, CDR2 SQIVND (reference sequence). The V gene lost 1 base and the J gene lost 9 bases, with 12 bases spanning the gap. The CDR3 covers 13 residues. CDR3 in DNA: TGTGCCAGTAGTATAGCCGGGAGTTCCCAAGCTTTCTTT. Protein: CASSIAGSSQAFF.

The chain uses TRBV5-1 and TRBJ1-1; tentatively, D is TRBD1 (5 bases). Per the germline V gene, CDR1 is SGHRS and CDR2 is YFSETQ. V dropped 0 bases and J dropped 7 bases, with 13 bases sitting between them. This CDR3 comprises 14 residues. This CDR3 is CASSLADLGGEAFF. The CDR3 DNA sequence: TGCGCCAGCAGCTTGGCTGACCTCGGGGGTGAAGCTTTCTTT.

The chain combines TRBV6-1 with TRBJ2-7, with a weak D call TRBD2 (5 bases). From germline, CDR1 is MNHNS and CDR2 SASEGT. The V end lost 7 bases, the J end lost 1 base, and 17 bases lay between the germline ends. The CDR3 consists of 15 residues. CDR3: CASTRGRMVSYEQYF. The CDR3 DNA follows: TGTGCCAGCACGCGCGGGCGGATGGTTTCCTACGAGCAGTACTTC.

This chain connects TRBV6-6 to TRBJ2-5, with a possible D match to TRBD1 (5 bases). Trimming shortened V by 2 bases and J by 2 bases, and 9 bases separated the two germline ends. CDR1 and CDR2 from the germline V gene are MNHNY and SVGAGI (reference sequence). This CDR3 spans 14 amino acids. The CDR3 DNA sequence: TGTGCCAGCAGTTACAGGGGCGGACAAGAGACCCAGTACTTC. Translated, it gives CASSYRGGQETQYF.

This chain links TRBV6-1 with TRBJ2-7; 9 bases match TRBD2. Trimming at V came to 4 bases and at J to 0 bases, leaving 13 bases not matched to a gene. Germline V gives CDR1 MNHNS, CDR2 SASEGT. The CDR3 consists of 18 residues. The CDR3 spells CASSGLGTSSSSSYEQYF. CDR3 DNA: TGTGCCAGCAGTGGCCTCGGGACTAGCTCATCGAGCTCCTACGAGCAGTACTTC.

This rearrangement joins TRBV5-5 to TRBJ2-1, with TRBD2 identical over 9 bases. The germline gives CDR1 SGHKS, CDR2 YYEKEE (reference sequence). V lost 3 bases and J lost 11; bases outside the gene matches: 12. The CDR3 has 15 amino acids. The CDR3 spells CASSSRLAATGKQFF. As DNA, the CDR3 is TGTGCCAGCAGCTCTCGACTAGCGGCCACGGGTAAGCAGTTCTTC.

CDR3 sequence: CASSPLVREEGGDTQYF. CDR3 DNA: TGTGCCAGCAGCCCCCTTGTACGGGAGGAAGGTGGAGATACGCAGTATTTT. The chain recombines TRBV7-6 with TRBJ2-3; 7 bases align to TRBD2. J was trimmed by 5 bases and V by 5 bases; bases with no gene match: 16. Germline V CDR1 and CDR2: SGHVS, FNYEAQ. This CDR3 is 17 amino acids long.

The J gene is TRBJ2-7, the V gene TRBV11-2; D perhaps matches TRBD2 (5 bases). V shed 0 bases and J shed 6 bases, with 6 bases lying between them. CDR1 is SGHAT and CDR2 is FQNNGV in the germline V gene. This CDR3 region has 12 residues. The CDR3 DNA reads TGTGCCAGCAGCTTAGATCTAGCCGAGCAGTACTTC. This codes for CASSLDLAEQYF.

V usage is TRBV30 and J usage is TRBJ2-7, with TRBD2 matching 7 bases. The ends lost 5 bases at V and 6 bases at J; junction bases unmatched: 4. The germline V gene has CDR1 GTSNPN and CDR2 SVGIG (reference sequence). The CDR3 consists of 11 residues. The CDR3 DNA reads as TGTGCCTGGTCTTGGGGGGGCGAGCAGTACTTC. Amino acids: CAWSWGGEQYF.

The rearrangement uses TRBV5-1 and TRBJ2-5; TRBD1 matches 9 bases. CDR3 length: 14 amino acids. Per the germline V gene, CDR1 is SGHRS and CDR2 is YFSETQ. J was trimmed by 3 bases and V by 4 bases; bases with no gene match: 4. The CDR3, as DNA: TGCGCCAGCAGCCACGACAGGGGGGAAGAGACCCAGTACTTC. Its translation is CASSHDRGEETQYF. Using reference TRBV5-1 and TRBJ2-5 for the parts outside the CDR3, the full variable domain is KAGVTQTPRYLIKTRGQQVTLSCSPISGHRSVSWYQQTPGQGLQFLFEYFSETQRNKGNFPGRFSGRQFSNSRSEMNVSTLELGDSALYLCASSHDRGEETQYFGPGTRLLVL.

This chain joins TRBV5-6 and TRBJ2-3; tentatively, D is TRBD2 (5 bases). The ends were cut back, 4 bases at V and 0 bases at J, with 18 bases in the middle. Germline CDR1 reads SGHDT; CDR2 reads YYEEEE. CDR3 length equals 17 residues. CDR3 loop: CASSPLIRAESTDTQYF. CDR3 DNA sequence: TGTGCCAGCAGCCCCCTAATACGAGCGGAAAGCACAGATACGCAGTATTTT.

The V gene is TRBV29-1, the J gene TRBJ1-1; TRBD1 matches 7 bases. Trimming took 1 base from V and 1 from J; bases not matched to a gene: 3. Germline CDR1 reads SQVTM; CDR2 reads ANQGSEA. The CDR3 is 14 residues long. CDR3 in DNA: TGCAGCGTTGAAGCAGGGGGTGGGAACACTGAAGCTTTCTTT. Its protein is CSVEAGGGNTEAFF. The full variable domain, its missing parts supplied by reference TRBV29-1 and TRBJ1-1, is SAVISQKPSRDICQRGTSLTIQCQVDSQVTMMFWYRQQPGQSLTLIATANQGSEATYESGFVIDKFPISRPNLTFSTLTVSNMSPEDSSIYLCSVEAGGGNTEAFFGQGTRLTVV.

This chain uses TRBV5-5 with TRBJ1-1, with D tentatively TRBD1 (5 bases). V was shortened by 4 bases and J by 3 bases, with 10 bases between the two germline ends. This CDR3 is built from 13 residues. Germline loops: CDR1 SGHKS, CDR2 YYEKEE (reference sequence). The CDR3, as DNA: TGTGCCAGCAGCCCGGTAGGGGACACTGAAGCTTTCTTT. It yields the protein CASSPVGDTEAFF. The full variable domain, in which reference TRBV5-5 and TRBJ1-1 provide the parts outside the CDR3, is DAGVTQSPTHLIKTRGQQVTLRCSPISGHKSVSWYQQVLGQGPQFIFQYYEKEERGRGNFPDRFSARQFPNYSSELNVNALLLGDSALYLCASSPVGDTEAFFGQGTRLTVV.

V is TRBV7-9 and J is TRBJ1-5; 11 bases are shared with TRBD1. Germline loops: CDR1 SEHNR, CDR2 FQNEAQ (reference sequence). This CDR3 contains 16 residues. Trimming removed 5 bases from V and 6 bases from J; junction bases left unmatched: 9. The CDR3, as DNA: TGTGCCAGCAGCCGGACAGGGGGCGCAGGGCGTCAGCCCCAGCATTTT. This translates into CASSRTGGAGRQPQHF.

The chain carries TRBV5-1 and TRBJ2-3, with D unclear. V lost 0 bases to trimming and J lost 0 bases, with 8 bases between them. Germline V lookup: CDR1 SGHRS, CDR2 YFSETQ. There are 15 residues in the CDR3. CDR3 DNA: TGCGCCAGCAGCTTGGTGGGCTTTAGCACAGATACGCAGTATTTT. Protein product: CASSLVGFSTDTQYF.

The rearrangement links TRBV9 to TRBJ1-2; TRBD1 matches at 11 bases. Germline CDR1 and CDR2: SGDLS and YYNGEE. J was trimmed by 4 bases and V by 3 bases; bases with no gene match: 11. CDR3 length: 17 amino acids. The CDR3: CASSAEGQGGQLYGYTF. CDR3 coding DNA: TGTGCCAGCAGCGCCGAGGGACAGGGGGGGCAGCTCTATGGCTACACCTTC.